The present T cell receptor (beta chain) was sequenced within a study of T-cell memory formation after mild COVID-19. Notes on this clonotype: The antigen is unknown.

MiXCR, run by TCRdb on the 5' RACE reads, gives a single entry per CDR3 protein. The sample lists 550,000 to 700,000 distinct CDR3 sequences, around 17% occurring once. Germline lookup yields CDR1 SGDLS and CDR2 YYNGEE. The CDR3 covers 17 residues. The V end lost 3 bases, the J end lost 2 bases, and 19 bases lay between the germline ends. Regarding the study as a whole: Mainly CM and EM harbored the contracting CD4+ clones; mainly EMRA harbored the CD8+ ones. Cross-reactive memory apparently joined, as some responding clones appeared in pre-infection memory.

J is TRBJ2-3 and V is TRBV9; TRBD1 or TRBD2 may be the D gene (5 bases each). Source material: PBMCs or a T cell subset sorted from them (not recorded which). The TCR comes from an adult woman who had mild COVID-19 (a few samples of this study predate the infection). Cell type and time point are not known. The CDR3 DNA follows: TGTGCCAGCAGCGCCGTCGGATATGTCGGGGCCACAGATACGCAGTATTTT. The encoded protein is CASSAVGYVGATDTQYF. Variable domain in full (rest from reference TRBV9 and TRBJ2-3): DSGVTQTPKHLITATGQRVTLRCSPRSGDLSVYWYQQSLDQGLQFLIQYYNGEERAKGNILERFSAQQFPDLHSELNLSSLELGDSALYFCASSAVGYVGATDTQYFGPGTRLTVL.